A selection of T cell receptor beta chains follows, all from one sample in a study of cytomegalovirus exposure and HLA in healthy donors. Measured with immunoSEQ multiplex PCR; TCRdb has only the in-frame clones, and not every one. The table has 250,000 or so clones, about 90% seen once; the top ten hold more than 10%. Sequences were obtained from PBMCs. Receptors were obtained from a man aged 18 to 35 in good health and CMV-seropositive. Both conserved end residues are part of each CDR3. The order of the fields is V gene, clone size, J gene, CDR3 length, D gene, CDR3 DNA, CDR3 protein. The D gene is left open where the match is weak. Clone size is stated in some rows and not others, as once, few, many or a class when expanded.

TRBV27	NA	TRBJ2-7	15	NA	TGTGCCAGCAGTTTATCGGTAGGGAGCGCCTACGAGCAGTACTTC	CASSLSVGSAYEQYF
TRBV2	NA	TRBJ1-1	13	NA	TGTGCCAGCAGGGGACACGAGAACACTGAAGCTTTCTTT	CASRGHENTEAFF
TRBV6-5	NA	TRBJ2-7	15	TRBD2	TGTGCCAGCAGTTACATAGCGGGAGGAAGCTACGAGCAGTACTTC	CASSYIAGGSYEQYF
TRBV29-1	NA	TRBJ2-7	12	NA	TGCAGCGTCGGAATGGATGGGTACGAGCAGTACTTC	CSVGMDGYEQYF
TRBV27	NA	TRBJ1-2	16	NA	TGTGCCAGCAGTCCCCGTGAGGGGGAGACTAACTATGGCTACACCTTC	CASSPREGETNYGYTF
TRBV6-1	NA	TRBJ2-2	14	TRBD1	TGTGCCAGCAGTAGGACAGGGGGCTCCGGGGAGCTGTTTTTT	CASSRTGGSGELFF
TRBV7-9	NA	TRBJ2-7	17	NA	TGTGCCAGCAGCTCAAGCCGGATAGATCGAAACTCCTACGAGCAGTACTTC	CASSSSRIDRNSYEQYF
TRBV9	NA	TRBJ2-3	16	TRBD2	TGTGCCAGCAGCGTAGCTCCAGCGGGAGGCACAGATACGCAGTATTTT	CASSVAPAGGTDTQYF
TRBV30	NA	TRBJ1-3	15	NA	TGTGCCTGGAGTAAATCACGGAACTCTGGAAACACCATATATTTT	CAWSKSRNSGNTIYF
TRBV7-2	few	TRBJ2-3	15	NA	TGTGCCAGCAGTCCCTCCGCGGGGAGGTTAGATACGCAGTATTTT	CASSPSAGRLDTQYF
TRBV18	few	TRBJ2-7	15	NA	TGTGCCAGCTCACCTAACATCCTAATCTCCTACGAGCAGTACTTC	CASSPNILISYEQYF
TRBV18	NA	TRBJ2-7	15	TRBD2	TGTGCCAGCTCACCAAGCGGGGGGCGAGAATACGAGCAGTACTTC	CASSPSGGREYEQYF
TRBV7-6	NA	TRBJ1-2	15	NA	TGTGCCAGCAGCCCCCGGAACAGGGCGGAAAGTGGCTACACCTTC	CASSPRNRAESGYTF
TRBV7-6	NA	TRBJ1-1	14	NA	TGTGCCAGCAGCTTAGGTAGCGGGAACACTGAAGCTTTCTTT	CASSLGSGNTEAFF
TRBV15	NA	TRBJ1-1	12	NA	TGTGCCACCCGGGGGGGAGGCACTGAAGCTTTCTTT	CATRGGGTEAFF
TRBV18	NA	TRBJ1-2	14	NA	TGTGCCAGCTCACCAGCCGACGCTAACTATGGCTACACCTTC	CASSPADANYGYTF
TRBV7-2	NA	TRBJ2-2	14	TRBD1	TGTGCCAGCAGCCGGACAGGGACCACCGGGGAGCTGTTTTTT	CASSRTGTTGELFF
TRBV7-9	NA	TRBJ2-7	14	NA	TGTGCCAGCAGCTTACCGGCCGAGACCTACGAGCAGTACTTC	CASSLPAETYEQYF
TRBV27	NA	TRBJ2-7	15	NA	TGTGCCAGCAGTTTATCGGCTAGCAACTCCTACGAGCAGTACTTC	CASSLSASNSYEQYF
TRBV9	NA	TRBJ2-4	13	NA	TGTGCCAGCAGCGTAGCCCAGGGAACCATTCAGTACTTC	CASSVAQGTIQYF
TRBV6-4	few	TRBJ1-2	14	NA	TGTGCCAGCAGTGACCAAGGGGCCATGGGAGGCTACACCTTC	CASSDQGAMGGYTF
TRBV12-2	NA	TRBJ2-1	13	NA	TGTGCAAGTCGCTTAGCTAGCCCGTTTAGGCAGTTCTTC	CASRLASPFRQFF
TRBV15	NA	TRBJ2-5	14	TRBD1	TGTGCCACCAGCTCCCGACAGGGCGGGGAGACCCAGTACTTC	CATSSRQGGETQYF
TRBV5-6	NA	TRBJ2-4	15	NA	TGTGCCAGCAGCTTGATGGGCTTAGCCAAAAACATTCAGTACTTC	CASSLMGLAKNIQYF
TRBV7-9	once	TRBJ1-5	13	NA	TGTGCCAGCAGTCCTGGGGGGAATCAGCCCCAGCATTTT	CASSPGGNQPQHF
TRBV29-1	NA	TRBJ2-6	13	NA	TGCAGCGTTGGGGACATGGAGGCCAACGTCCTGACTTTC	CSVGDMEANVLTF
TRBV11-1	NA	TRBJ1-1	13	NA	TGTGCCAGCAGCTTAGGTCAGTCTACTGAAGCTTTCTTT	CASSLGQSTEAFF
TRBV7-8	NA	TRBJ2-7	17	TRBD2	TGTGCCAGCAGCCCGGGACTAGCCCACTACCCCCTCTACGAGCAGTACTTC	CASSPGLAHYPLYEQYF
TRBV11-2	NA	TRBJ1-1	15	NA	TGTGCCAGCAGCTTAGAAGCCCCATTCGCCACTGAAGCTTTCTTT	CASSLEAPFATEAFF
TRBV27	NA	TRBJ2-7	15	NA	TGTGCCAGCAGGTTCTCCAGCCAGGGGCCCTACGAGCAGTACTTC	CASRFSSQGPYEQYF
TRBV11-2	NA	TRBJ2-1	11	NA	TGTGCCAGCAGCTTTTCGTATGAGCAGTTCTTC	CASSFSYEQFF
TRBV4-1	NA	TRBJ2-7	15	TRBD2	TGCGCCAGCAGCCAAGATCTAGCGGGAACCTACGAGCAGTACTTC	CASSQDLAGTYEQYF
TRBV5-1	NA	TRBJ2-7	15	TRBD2	TGCGCCAGCAGCTTGGAGGCTAGCGGGAACTACGAGCAGTACTTC	CASSLEASGNYEQYF
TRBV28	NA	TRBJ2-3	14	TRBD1	TGTGCCAGCAGGGGACAGTGGCTGGCAGATACGCAGTATTTT	CASRGQWLADTQYF
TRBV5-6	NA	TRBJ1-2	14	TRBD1	TGTGCCAGCAAAACCGTGGACAGGGGGCACGGCTACACCTTC	CASKTVDRGHGYTF
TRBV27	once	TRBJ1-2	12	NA	TGTGCCAGCAAGATGGACTGGGGTGGCTACACCTTC	CASKMDWGGYTF
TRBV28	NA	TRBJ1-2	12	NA	TGTGCCAGCAGTTCCCTCGATTGGGGCTACACCTTC	CASSSLDWGYTF
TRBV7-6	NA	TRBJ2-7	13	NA	TGTGCCAGCAGCTCCCAGAAGGGTTACGAGCAGTACTTC	CASSSQKGYEQYF
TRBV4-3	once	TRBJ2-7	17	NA	TGCGCCAGCAGCCAAGACATTGGGGGTATGAATTCCTACGAGCAGTACTTC	CASSQDIGGMNSYEQYF
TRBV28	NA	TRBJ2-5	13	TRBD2	TGTGCCAGCAGGGGGACTAGCTTGGAGACCCAGTACTTC	CASRGTSLETQYF